Listed below are T cell receptor beta chains from one sample, sequenced in a study of radiotherapy plus CTLA-4 blockade in lung cancer. TCRdb's table, derived via immunoSEQ multiplex PCR, lists solely in-frame clones and lacks some. In the table there are roughly 30,000 clones, approximately 80% of which are singletons. The specimen was peripheral blood, collected from a patient treated with radiotherapy plus ipilimumab. The receptors derive from a human donor with non-small cell lung cancer that progressed on radiotherapy plus ipilimumab. CDR3s include the opening cysteine and the closing phenylalanine or tryptophan. Fields, in order: V gene, D gene, clone size, J gene, CDR3 protein, CDR3 DNA. D genes are given only for firm matches. Clone sizes are given selectively: once, few, many, or a class where the clone is expanded.

TRBV28,.,.,TRBJ1-5,CASRLGLSNQPQHF,TGTGCCAGCAGGTTGGGACTTAGCAATCAGCCCCAGCATTTT
TRBV5-4,.,.,TRBJ2-5,CASSSAGNPGQYF,TGTGCCAGCAGCTCCGCAGGGAATCCGGGCCAGTACTTC
TRBV29-1,.,once,TRBJ2-2,CSVEAQASGELFF,TGCAGCGTTGAAGCCCAGGCGTCCGGGGAGCTGTTTTTT
TRBV2,.,.,TRBJ2-5,CASSDTGKETQYF,TGTGCCAGCAGTGACACAGGGAAAGAGACCCAGTACTTC
TRBV5-4,.,.,TRBJ2-2,CASSLAQGTGELFF,TGTGCCAGCAGCTTGGCCCAGGGAACCGGGGAGCTGTTTTTT
TRBV9,.,.,TRBJ1-6,CASSGGQVNSPLHF,TGTGCCAGCAGCGGTGGGCAGGTTAATTCACCCCTCCACTTT
TRBV27,.,once,TRBJ2-1,CASRTLLNEQFF,TGTGCCAGCAGAACCCTTCTGAATGAGCAGTTCTTC
TRBV7-6,.,.,TRBJ1-4,CASSLEVTLTNEKLFF,TGTGCCAGCAGCTTAGAGGTCACGCTGACTAATGAAAAACTGTTTTTT
TRBV7-9,.,.,TRBJ2-1,CASRVGDNEQFF,TGTGCCAGCAGGGTAGGGGACAATGAGCAGTTCTTC
TRBV7-2,.,.,TRBJ2-3,CASSSPSTDTQYF,TGTGCCAGCAGCTCCCCCTCCACAGATACGCAGTATTTT
TRBV9,.,few,TRBJ2-7,CASSLSMGSPYEQYF,TGTGCCAGCAGTTTATCGATGGGCAGTCCCTACGAGCAGTACTTC
TRBV5-6,.,.,TRBJ2-3,CASSLRAGAGVTDTQYF,TGTGCCAGCAGCTTGCGCGCAGGGGCGGGTGTCACAGATACGCAGTATTTT
TRBV4-2,TRBD2,once,TRBJ2-1,CASSQVFLRGDYNEQFF,TGTGCCAGCAGCCAAGTATTCCTGCGGGGGGACTACAATGAGCAGTTCTTC
TRBV5-6,TRBD1,.,TRBJ2-3,CASSLTTGTGYTDTQYF,TGTGCCAGCAGCCTCACTACCGGGACAGGTTACACAGATACGCAGTATTTT
TRBV28,.,.,TRBJ2-7,CASSSTVYEQYF,TGTGCCAGCAGCTCAACGGTTTACGAGCAGTACTTC
TRBV28,.,.,TRBJ2-5,CASSPWDRETQYF,TGTGCCAGCAGTCCCTGGGACCGAGAGACCCAGTACTTC
TRBV5-1,TRBD1,once,TRBJ2-7,CASSFRDRGQGEQYF,TGCGCCAGCAGCTTCCGGGACAGGGGGCAAGGGGAGCAGTACTTC
TRBV15,.,.,TRBJ1-1,CATQLGFRTEAFF,TGTGCCACGCAGTTGGGGTTCCGGACTGAAGCTTTCTTT
TRBV9,.,once,TRBJ2-5,CASSVGATRKETQYF,TGTGCCAGCAGCGTAGGTGCGACTAGAAAAGAGACCCAGTACTTC
TRBV7-2,.,.,TRBJ2-2,CASRTVNTGELFF,TGTGCCAGCAGGACCGTGAACACCGGGGAGCTGTTTTTT
TRBV27,TRBD2,.,TRBJ2-7,CASGGLAGVKYEQYF,TGTGCCAGCGGGGGGCTAGCGGGGGTCAAATACGAGCAGTACTTC
TRBV6-6,.,.,TRBJ2-1,CASSYLGREQFF,TGTGCCAGCAGTTACTTGGGGCGCGAGCAGTTCTTC
TRBV4-1,TRBD1,.,TRBJ1-4,CASSQTWGTGDEKLFF,TGCGCCAGCAGCCAAACGTGGGGGACAGGGGACGAAAAACTGTTTTTT
TRBV6-5,.,few,TRBJ1-1,CASTPTGKGKEAFF,TGTGCCAGCACCCCCACTGGAAAGGGGAAGGAAGCTTTCTTT
TRBV27,.,.,TRBJ1-1,CASSLNRNTEAFF,TGTGCCAGCAGTTTAAACAGGAACACTGAAGCTTTCTTT
TRBV18,TRBD1,.,TRBJ2-7,CASSQSRQGTEQYF,TGTGCCAGCTCCCAGTCCCGACAGGGGACCGAGCAGTACTTC
TRBV5-1,TRBD1,.,TRBJ1-3,CASSPRQGDTIYF,TGCGCCAGCAGCCCGAGACAGGGGGACACCATATATTTT
TRBV19,.,once,TRBJ1-5,CASVQGLADQPQHF,TGTGCCAGTGTACAGGGACTTGCTGATCAGCCCCAGCATTTT
TRBV5-5,TRBD1,.,TRBJ2-7,CASSTGQGSYEQYF,TGTGCCAGCAGCACAGGACAGGGCTCCTACGAGCAGTACTTC
TRBV5-1,TRBD1,.,TRBJ2-7,CASSVSIQGVGEQYF,TGCGCCAGCAGCGTTTCAATACAGGGGGTTGGTGAGCAGTACTTC
TRBV6-1,.,.,TRBJ2-7,CASSLTGLSYEQYF,TGTGCCAGCAGCCTTACAGGGCTCTCCTACGAGCAGTACTTC
TRBV5-4,TRBD2,once,TRBJ2-1,CASSLGGRADNEQFF,TGTGCCAGCAGCTTGGGCGGGAGGGCGGACAATGAGCAGTTCTTC
TRBV19,.,.,TRBJ2-7,CASSLQGGGGYEQYF,TGTGCCAGTAGTTTACAAGGGGGAGGGGGCTACGAGCAGTACTTC
TRBV2,TRBD1,.,TRBJ2-3,CASSDSYGQGADTQYF,TGTGCCAGCTCCGACTCTTATGGACAGGGGGCAGATACGCAGTATTTT
TRBV4-1,.,.,TRBJ1-5,CASSQGPPNQPQHF,TGCGCCAGCAGCCAAGGGCCCCCCAATCAGCCCCAGCATTTT
TRBV30,.,.,TRBJ2-4,CALYVPPVQYF,TGTGCCTTGTATGTTCCCCCAGTTCAGTACTTC
TRBV28,TRBD1,.,TRBJ1-5,CASTTGGIQPQHF,TGTGCCAGCACAACAGGGGGGATCCAGCCCCAGCATTTT
TRBV18,.,.,TRBJ1-1,CASSRGAESNTEAFF,TGTGCCAGCTCGCGAGGGGCCGAGTCGAACACTGAAGCTTTCTTT
TRBV28,.,few,TRBJ1-1,CASTYRDEDSNTEAFF,TGTGCCAGCACCTACCGGGACGAAGACTCGAACACTGAAGCTTTCTTT
TRBV5-1,.,.,TRBJ2-3,CASSLALSTDTQYF,TGCGCCAGCAGCTTGGCCCTTTCTACAGATACGCAGTATTTT
TRBV30,TRBD2,.,TRBJ2-3,CAWSVGAGEDTQYF,TGTGCCTGGAGTGTAGGAGCGGGGGAAGATACGCAGTATTTT
TRBV10-3,TRBD1,.,TRBJ1-2,CAISELTGNGYTF,TGTGCCATCAGTGAGTTGACAGGGAATGGCTACACCTTC
TRBV7-7,TRBD1,.,TRBJ2-6,CASSLEGAPGANVLTF,TGTGCCAGCAGCTTAGAGGGGGCCCCTGGGGCCAACGTCCTGACTTTC
TRBV6-5,TRBD1,once,TRBJ1-1,CASSPDLTGVEAFF,TGTGCCAGCAGCCCTGATCTCACAGGGGTTGAAGCTTTCTTT
TRBV7-8,TRBD2,few,TRBJ2-1,CASSSPPELAGDNEQFF,TGTGCCAGCAGCTCCCCCCCGGAACTAGCGGGGGACAATGAGCAGTTCTTC
TRBV10-3,.,.,TRBJ2-1,CAIAGGNNEQFF,TGTGCCATTGCTGGGGGGAACAATGAGCAGTTCTTC
TRBV6-6,.,.,TRBJ1-2,CASSQWGGNTYGYTF,TGTGCCAGCAGTCAATGGGGGGGAAACACCTATGGCTACACCTTC
TRBV19,.,once,TRBJ1-1,CASRSGMNTEAFF,TGTGCCAGTCGGTCAGGTATGAACACTGAAGCTTTCTTT
TRBV18,.,.,TRBJ2-5,CASSPRPGRDEETQYF,TGTGCCAGCTCACCAAGACCAGGCAGAGATGAGGAGACCCAGTACTTC
TRBV27,.,.,TRBJ2-5,CASTQSGRQGETQYF,TGTGCCAGCACCCAAAGTGGGCGCCAGGGCGAGACCCAGTACTTC
TRBV5-1,TRBD2,.,TRBJ2-7,CASSLGTSGDYEQYF,TGCGCCAGCAGCTTGGGGACTAGCGGGGACTACGAGCAGTACTTC
TRBV9,TRBD1,.,TRBJ1-3,CASSERDRYSGNTIYF,TGTGCCAGCAGCGAGCGGGACAGATACTCTGGAAACACCATATATTTT
TRBV28,.,.,TRBJ2-7,CASSLGTFYEQYF,TGTGCCAGCAGTTTAGGTACATTCTACGAGCAGTACTTC